The 8 T cell receptor beta chains below all came from one sample that was sequenced in a study of blood T cell repertoires in COVID-19. Sequenced by immunoSEQ multiplex PCR; TCRdb stores in-frame clones only, minus some. The data show under 250,000 clones, more than 85% seen once. Material for sequencing was peripheral blood. The receptors come from a man aged 60-69 years with COVID-19, enrolled during active disease.

The chain links TRBV29-1 to TRBJ1-4, with D perhaps TRBD1 (5 bases). The CDR3 length is 13 residues. CDR1 SQVTM and CDR2 ANQGSEA come from the germline V gene. V lost 7 bases and J lost 6, with 15 bases in between. In nucleotides, the CDR3 is TGCAGCGCCGGTGGGGGGGGTGATGAAAAACTGTTTTTT. This sequence encodes CSAGGGGDEKLFF. Complete variable domain (other parts from reference TRBV29-1 and TRBJ1-4): SAVISQKPSRDICQRGTSLTIQCQVDSQVTMMFWYRQQPGQSLTLIATANQGSEATYESGFVIDKFPISRPNLTFSTLTVSNMSPEDSSIYLCSAGGGGDEKLFFGSGTQLSVL.

The DNA of the CDR3 is TGCGCCAGCAGCGTGAGGGGGCAACCCTACGAGCAGTACTTC. This translates into CASSVRGQPYEQYF. The rearrangement uses TRBV5-1 and TRBJ2-7; 7 bases are shared with TRBD1. Germline V gives CDR1 SGHRS, CDR2 YFSETQ. V lost 4 bases, J lost 2 bases, and 6 bases stayed unmatched. The CDR3 is 14 residues long.

V and J are TRBV19 and TRBJ2-7, with no clear D. CDR3 length: 13 amino acids. The ends were cut back, 10 bases at V and 0 bases at J, with 13 bases in the middle. Germline V gene sequence: CDR1 LNHDA, CDR2 SQIVND (reference sequence). The CDR3 sequence is CATAQSSSYEQYF. The CDR3 DNA sequence: TGTGCCACAGCACAGTCCAGCTCCTACGAGCAGTACTTC.

The V and J genes are TRBV6-2 or TRBV6-3 and TRBJ2-1; 11 nucleotides align to TRBD1. Trimming cost V 6 bases and J 8 bases; bases outside gene matches: 15. In germline, CDR1 is MNHEY, CDR2 SVGEGT. The CDR3 totals 17 residues. CDR3 DNA: TGTGCCAGCAGACCTCCTCCGGGACAGGGGGTCCATCATGAGCAGTTCTTC. This gives the protein CASRPPPGQGVHHEQFF.

This sequence joins TRBV30 and TRBJ1-5; no definite D call. This CDR3 has 13 amino acids. Germline CDR1 is GTSNPN and CDR2 is SVGIG (reference sequence). With 0 bases removed from V and 8 bases from J, the gap between germline ends came to 11 bases. The CDR3 DNA sequence: TGTGCCTGGAGTGTAGGTAATCAGGAGCCCCAGCATTTT. Protein: CAWSVGNQEPQHF.

The chain employs TRBV5-1 and TRBJ2-3; 12 bases align to TRBD2. CDR1 SGHRS and CDR2 YFSETQ come from the germline V gene. Germline trimming cut 0 bases from V and 4 bases from J; bases unmatched to any gene: 6. CDR3 length: 17 residues. CDR3 amino acids: CASSLVASGGASDTQYF. The DNA of the CDR3 is TGCGCCAGCAGCTTGGTGGCTAGCGGGGGGGCGTCAGATACGCAGTATTTT.

The chain has TRBV6-1 and TRBJ1-1; TRBD1 agrees at 7 bases. CDR3 length: 18 amino acids. CDR1 and CDR2 (germline): MNHNS, SASEGT. Losses at the gene ends were 4 bases for V and 1 base for J; bases not matched to a gene: 15. CDR3: CASSVRQGSRWSNTEAFF. DNA for the CDR3: TGTGCCAGCAGTGTTCGACAGGGTAGTAGATGGTCGAACACTGAAGCTTTCTTT.

In this sample, this clone turned up a few times. Other nucleotide sequences from this sample produce the same CDR3. The rearrangement joins TRBV5-1 to TRBJ2-1, with 7 bases fitting TRBD2. This CDR3 region has 15 residues. CDR1 is SGHRS and CDR2 is YFSETQ in the germline V gene. V trimming: 4 bases; J trimming: 0 bases; junction bases outside the gene matches: 4. The CDR3 bases are TGCGCCAGCAGCCCTAGCGGTAGCTCCTACAATGAGCAGTTCTTC. This codes for CASSPSGSSYNEQFF.